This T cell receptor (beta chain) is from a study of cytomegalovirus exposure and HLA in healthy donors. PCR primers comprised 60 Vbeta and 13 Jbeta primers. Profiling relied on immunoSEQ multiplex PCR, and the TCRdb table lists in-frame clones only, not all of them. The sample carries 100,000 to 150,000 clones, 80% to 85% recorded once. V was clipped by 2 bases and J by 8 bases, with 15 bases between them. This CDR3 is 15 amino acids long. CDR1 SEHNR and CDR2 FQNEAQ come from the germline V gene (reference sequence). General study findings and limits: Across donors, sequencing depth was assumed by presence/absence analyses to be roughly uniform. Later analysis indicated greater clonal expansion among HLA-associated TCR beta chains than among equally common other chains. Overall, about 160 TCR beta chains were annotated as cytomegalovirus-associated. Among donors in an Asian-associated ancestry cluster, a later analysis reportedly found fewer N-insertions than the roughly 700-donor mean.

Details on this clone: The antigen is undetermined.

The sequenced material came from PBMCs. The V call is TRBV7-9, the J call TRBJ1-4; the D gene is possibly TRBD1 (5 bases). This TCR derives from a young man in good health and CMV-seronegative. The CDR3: CASSLNGAGREKLFF. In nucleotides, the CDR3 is TGTGCCAGCAGCTTAAATGGGGCAGGGCGGGAAAAACTGTTTTTT. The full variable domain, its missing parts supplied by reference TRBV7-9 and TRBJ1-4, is DTGVSQNPRHKITKRGQNVTFRCDPISEHNRLYWYRQTLGQGPEFLTYFQNEAQLEKSRLLSDRFSAERPKGSFSTLEIQRTEQGDSAMYLCASSLNGAGREKLFFGSGTQLSVL.